This TCR beta chain was identified during a study of T cell responses to AZD1222 COVID-19 vaccine. Study-wide results and limits: Spike-specific TCR breadth rose after two AZD1222 doses, and depth rose as well. Baseline seropositivity characterized only a handful of AZD1222 recipients.

In regard to this clone: Its specificity is unknown.

The data were produced by immunoSEQ multiplex PCR, yet TCRdb's version contains in-frame clones alone and is incomplete. The sample contains about 150,000 clones, about 89% of which appear only once. The CDR3 spans 13 residues. CDR1 SGDLS and CDR2 YYNGEE come from the germline V gene. Unmatched junction bases numbered 3, after V lost 3 bases and J lost 6 bases. The rearrangement joins TRBV9 to TRBJ1-2, with TRBD1 identical over 9 bases. The sequence derives from an adult in good health. This material consisted of peripheral blood, taken on day 0 of AZD1222 vaccination. The CDR3, as DNA: TGTGCCAGCAGCGCCCGACAGGGGGATGGCTACACCTTC. This translates into CASSARQGDGYTF.